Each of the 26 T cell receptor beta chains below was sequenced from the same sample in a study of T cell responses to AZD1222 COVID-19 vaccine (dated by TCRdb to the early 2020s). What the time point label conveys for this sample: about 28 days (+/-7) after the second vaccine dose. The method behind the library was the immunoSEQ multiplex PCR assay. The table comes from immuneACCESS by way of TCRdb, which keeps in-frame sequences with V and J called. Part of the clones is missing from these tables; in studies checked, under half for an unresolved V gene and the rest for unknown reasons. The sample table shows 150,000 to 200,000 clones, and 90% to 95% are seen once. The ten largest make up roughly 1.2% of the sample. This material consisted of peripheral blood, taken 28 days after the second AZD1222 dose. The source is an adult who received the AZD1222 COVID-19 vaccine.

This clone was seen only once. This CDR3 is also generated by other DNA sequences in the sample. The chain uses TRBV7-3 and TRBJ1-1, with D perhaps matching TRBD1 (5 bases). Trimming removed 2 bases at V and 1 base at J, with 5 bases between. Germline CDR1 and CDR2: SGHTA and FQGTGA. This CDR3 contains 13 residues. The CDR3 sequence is CASSLQGNTEAFF. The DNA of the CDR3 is TGTGCCAGCAGCTTACAGGGGAACACTGAAGCTTTCTTT. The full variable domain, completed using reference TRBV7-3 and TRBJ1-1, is GAGVSQTPSNKVTEKGKYVELRCDPISGHTALYWYRQSLGQGPEFLIYFQGTGAADDSGLPNDRFFAVRPEGSVSTLKIQRTERGDSAVYLCASSLQGNTEAFFGQGTRLTVV.

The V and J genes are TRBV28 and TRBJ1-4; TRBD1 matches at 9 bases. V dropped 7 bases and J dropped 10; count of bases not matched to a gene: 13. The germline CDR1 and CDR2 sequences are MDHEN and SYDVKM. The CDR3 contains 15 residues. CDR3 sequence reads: CASTPEGQGLGKLFF. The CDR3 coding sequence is TGTGCCAGCACCCCCGAGGGACAGGGCTTGGGAAAACTGTTTTTT. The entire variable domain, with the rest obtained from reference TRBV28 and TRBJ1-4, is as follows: DVKVTQSSRYLVKRTGEKVFLECVQDMDHENMFWYRQDPGLGLRLIYFSYDVKMKEKGDIPEGYSVSREKKERFSLILESASTNQTSMYLCASTPEGQGLGKLFFGSGTQLSVL.

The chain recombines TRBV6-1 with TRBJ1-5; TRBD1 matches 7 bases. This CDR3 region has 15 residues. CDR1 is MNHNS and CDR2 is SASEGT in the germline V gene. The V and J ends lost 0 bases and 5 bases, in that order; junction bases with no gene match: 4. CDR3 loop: CASSEAQGGYQPQHF. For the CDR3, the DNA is TGTGCCAGCAGTGAAGCCCAGGGGGGGTATCAGCCCCAGCATTTT.

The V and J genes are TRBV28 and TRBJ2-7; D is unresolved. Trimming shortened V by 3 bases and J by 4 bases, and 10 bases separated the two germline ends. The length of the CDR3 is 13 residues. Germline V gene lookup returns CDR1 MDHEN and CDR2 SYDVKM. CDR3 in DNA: TGTGCCAGCAGTTTGGGGTCTCTTTACGAGCAGTACTTC. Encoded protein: CASSLGSLYEQYF.

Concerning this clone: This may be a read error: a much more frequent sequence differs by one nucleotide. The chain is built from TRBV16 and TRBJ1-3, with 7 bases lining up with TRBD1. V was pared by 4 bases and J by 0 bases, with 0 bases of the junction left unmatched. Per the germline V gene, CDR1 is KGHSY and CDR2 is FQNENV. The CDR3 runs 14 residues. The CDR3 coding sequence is TGTGCCAGCAGCCCAGGGGGCTCTGGAAACACCATATATTTT. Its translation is CASSPGGSGNTIYF.

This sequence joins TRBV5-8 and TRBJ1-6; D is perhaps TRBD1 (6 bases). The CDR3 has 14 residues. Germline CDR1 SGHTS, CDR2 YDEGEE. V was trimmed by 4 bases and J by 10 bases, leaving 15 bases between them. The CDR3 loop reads CASSGGLTGSPLHF. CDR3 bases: TGTGCCAGCAGCGGGGGCCTAACGGGATCACCCCTCCACTTT. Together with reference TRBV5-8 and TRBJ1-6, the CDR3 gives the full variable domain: EAGVTQSPTHLIKTRGQQATLRCSPISGHTSVYWYQQALGLGLQFLLWYDEGEERNRGNFPPRFSGRQFPNYSSELNVNALELEDSALYLCASSGGLTGSPLHFGNGTRLTVT.

The chain's CDR3 is CASSFQGHTEAFF. The CDR3 DNA follows: TGTGCCAGCAGTTTCCAGGGCCACACTGAAGCTTTCTTT. The V gene is TRBV27, the J gene TRBJ1-1, with TRBD1 as a possible D gene (5 bases). Germline values: CDR1 MNHEY, CDR2 SMNVEV (reference sequence). CDR3 size: 13 residues. V dropped 3 bases and J dropped 3 bases, with 8 bases sitting between them.

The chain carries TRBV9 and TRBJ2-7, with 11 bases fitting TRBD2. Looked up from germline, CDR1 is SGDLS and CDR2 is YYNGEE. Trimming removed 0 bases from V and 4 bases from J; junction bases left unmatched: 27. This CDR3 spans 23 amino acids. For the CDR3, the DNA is TGTGCCAGCAGCGTAGTACGGCCCCGGGATCTAGCGGGGGGTCTTCGGGTGGGTTACGAGCAGTACTTC. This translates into CASSVVRPRDLAGGLRVGYEQYF.

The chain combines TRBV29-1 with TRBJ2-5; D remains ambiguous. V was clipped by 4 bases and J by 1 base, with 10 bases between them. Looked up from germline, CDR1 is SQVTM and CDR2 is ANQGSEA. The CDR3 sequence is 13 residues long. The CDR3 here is CSVGLTSQETQYF. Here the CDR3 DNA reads TGCAGCGTTGGGTTGACATCCCAAGAGACCCAGTACTTC.

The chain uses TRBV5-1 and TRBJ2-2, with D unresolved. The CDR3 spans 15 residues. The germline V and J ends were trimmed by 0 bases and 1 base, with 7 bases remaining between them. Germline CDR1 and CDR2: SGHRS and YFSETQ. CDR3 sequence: CASSLGSRNTGELFF. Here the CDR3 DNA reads TGCGCCAGCAGCTTGGGTAGCAGGAACACCGGGGAGCTGTTTTTT.

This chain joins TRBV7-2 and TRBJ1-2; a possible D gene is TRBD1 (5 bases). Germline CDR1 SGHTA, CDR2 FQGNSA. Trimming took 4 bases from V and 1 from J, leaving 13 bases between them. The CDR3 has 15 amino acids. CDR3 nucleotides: TGTGCCAGCAGCTCGGGAGGGGCCATTAACTATGGCTACACCTTC. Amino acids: CASSSGGAINYGYTF.

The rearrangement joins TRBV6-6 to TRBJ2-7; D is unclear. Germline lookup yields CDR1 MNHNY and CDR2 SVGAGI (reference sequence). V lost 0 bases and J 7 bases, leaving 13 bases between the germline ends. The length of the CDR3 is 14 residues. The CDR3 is CASSYSEGEREQYF. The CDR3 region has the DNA TGTGCCAGCAGTTACTCGGAAGGAGAGAGGGAGCAGTACTTC.

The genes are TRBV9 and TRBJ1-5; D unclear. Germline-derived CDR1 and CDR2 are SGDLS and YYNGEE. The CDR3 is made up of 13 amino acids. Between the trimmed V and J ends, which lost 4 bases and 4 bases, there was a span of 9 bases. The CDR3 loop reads CASSTSQNQPQHF. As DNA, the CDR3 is TGTGCCAGCAGCACCAGTCAAAATCAGCCCCAGCATTTT.

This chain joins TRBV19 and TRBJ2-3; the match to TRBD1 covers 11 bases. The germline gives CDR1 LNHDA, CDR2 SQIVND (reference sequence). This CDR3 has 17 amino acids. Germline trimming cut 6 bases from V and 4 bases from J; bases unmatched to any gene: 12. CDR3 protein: CASRTAGGTGGSDTQYF. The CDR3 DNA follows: TGTGCCAGTAGGACGGCCGGGGGGACAGGGGGTTCAGATACGCAGTATTTT.

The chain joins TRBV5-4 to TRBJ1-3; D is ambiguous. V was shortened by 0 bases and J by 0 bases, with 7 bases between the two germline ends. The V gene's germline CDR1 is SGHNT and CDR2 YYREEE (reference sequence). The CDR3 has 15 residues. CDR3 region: CASSLGRNSGNTIYF. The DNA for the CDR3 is TGTGCCAGCAGCTTGGGGCGGAACTCTGGAAACACCATATATTTT. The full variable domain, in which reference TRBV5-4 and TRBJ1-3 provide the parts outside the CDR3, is ETGVTQSPTHLIKTRGQQVTLRCSSQSGHNTVSWYQQALGQGPQFIFQYYREEENGRGNFPPRFSGLQFPNYSSELNVNALELDDSALYLCASSLGRNSGNTIYFGEGSWLTVV.

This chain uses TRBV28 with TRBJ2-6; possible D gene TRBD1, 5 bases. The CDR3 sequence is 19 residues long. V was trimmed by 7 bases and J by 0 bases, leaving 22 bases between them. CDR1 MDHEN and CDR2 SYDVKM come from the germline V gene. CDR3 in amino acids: CASTRFMWGNRSGANVLTF. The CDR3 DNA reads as TGTGCCAGCACCCGTTTCATGTGGGGCAACCGCTCTGGGGCCAACGTCCTGACTTTC.

The DNA of the CDR3 is TGTGCCATCGGGGCGGGCGGGGAAGCTTTCTTT. It encodes CAIGAGGEAFF. The J gene is TRBJ1-1, the V gene TRBV10-3; D possibly corresponds to TRBD1 (5 bases). CDR1 is ENHRY, CDR2 SYGVKD, per germline. The CDR3 contains 11 residues. Trimming took 8 bases from V and 8 from J, leaving 12 bases between them.

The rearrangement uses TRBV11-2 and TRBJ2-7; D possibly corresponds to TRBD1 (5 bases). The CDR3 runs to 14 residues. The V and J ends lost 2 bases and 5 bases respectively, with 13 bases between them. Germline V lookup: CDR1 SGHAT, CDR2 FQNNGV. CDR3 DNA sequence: TGTGCCAGCAGCTTATCTGTCTGGGGCCACGAGCAGTACTTC. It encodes CASSLSVWGHEQYF.

For the CDR3, the DNA is TGCGCCAGCAGCCAAGACGGCGGGGGAACCTACGAGCAGTACTTC. Its protein is CASSQDGGGTYEQYF. The chain recombines TRBV4-3 with TRBJ2-7; 7 nucleotides align to TRBD2. V lost 0 bases to trimming and J lost 2 bases; unmatched junction nucleotides: 4. Germline-derived CDR1 and CDR2 are LGHNA and YSLEER. The CDR3 sequence is 15 residues long.

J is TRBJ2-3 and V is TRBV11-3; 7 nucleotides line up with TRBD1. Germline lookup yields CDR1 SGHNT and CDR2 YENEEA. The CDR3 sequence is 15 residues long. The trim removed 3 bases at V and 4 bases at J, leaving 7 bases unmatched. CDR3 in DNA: TGTGCCAGCAGCTTTCACGGGACAGAGGCAGATACGCAGTATTTT. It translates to CASSFHGTEADTQYF.

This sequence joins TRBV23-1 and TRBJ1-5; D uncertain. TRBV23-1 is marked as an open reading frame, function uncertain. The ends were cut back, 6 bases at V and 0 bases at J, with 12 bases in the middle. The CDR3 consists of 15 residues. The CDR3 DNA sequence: TGCGCCAGCAGATTGAATCCTTATAGCAATCAGCCCCAGCATTTT. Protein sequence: CASRLNPYSNQPQHF.

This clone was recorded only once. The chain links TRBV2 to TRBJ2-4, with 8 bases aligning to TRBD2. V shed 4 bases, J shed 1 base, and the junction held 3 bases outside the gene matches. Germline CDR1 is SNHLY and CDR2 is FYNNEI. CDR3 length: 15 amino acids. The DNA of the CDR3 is TGTGCCAGCAGTGTACTAGCGGAGGCCAAAAACATTCAGTACTTC. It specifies CASSVLAEAKNIQYF.

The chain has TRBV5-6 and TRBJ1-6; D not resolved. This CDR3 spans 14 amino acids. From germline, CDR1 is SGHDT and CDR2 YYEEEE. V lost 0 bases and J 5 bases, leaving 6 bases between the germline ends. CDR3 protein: CASSLGPHNSPLHF. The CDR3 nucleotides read TGTGCCAGCAGCTTGGGACCTCATAATTCACCCCTCCACTTT.

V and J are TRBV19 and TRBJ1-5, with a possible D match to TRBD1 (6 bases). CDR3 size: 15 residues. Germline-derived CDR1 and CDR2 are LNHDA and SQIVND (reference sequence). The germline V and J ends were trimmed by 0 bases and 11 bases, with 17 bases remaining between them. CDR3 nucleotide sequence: TGTGCCAGTAGTATAGAGGGGACATTTTCTCGGTCCCAGCATTTT. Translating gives CASSIEGTFSRSQHF. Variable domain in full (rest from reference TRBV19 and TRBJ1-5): DGGITQSPKYLFRKEGQNVTLSCEQNLNHDAMYWYRQDPGQGLRLIYYSQIVNDFQKGDIAEGYSVSREKKESFPLTVTSAQKNPTAFYLCASSIEGTFSRSQHFGDGTRLSIL.

This CDR3 reads CASSQEGTGGNQPQHF. Here the CDR3 DNA reads TGTGCCAGCAGCCAAGAGGGGACAGGGGGTAATCAGCCCCAGCATTTT. The J gene is TRBJ1-5, the V gene TRBV3-1 (or the pseudogene TRBV3-2); TRBD1 agrees at 11 bases. The length of the CDR3 is 16 residues. In germline, CDR1 is LGHDT, CDR2 YNNKEL (reference sequence). V was clipped by 0 bases and J by 4 bases; unmatched bases: 2.

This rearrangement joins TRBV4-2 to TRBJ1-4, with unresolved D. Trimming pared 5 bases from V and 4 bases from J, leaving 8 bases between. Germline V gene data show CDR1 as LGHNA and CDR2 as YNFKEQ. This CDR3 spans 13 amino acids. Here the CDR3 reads CASSGQVNEKLFF. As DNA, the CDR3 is TGTGCCAGCAGCGGGCAGGTTAATGAAAAACTGTTTTTT.